This record concerns one T cell receptor (beta chain) sequence. Its antigen remains unidentified. This sample stems from a study of blood T cells in healthy people across ages. Study-level findings and limits: In long-lived donors, naive CD4+ cell counts and diversity exceeded those of aged donors.

A sample-barcoded 5' primer and a J-beta primer mix were used in a second PCR of about 6 to 12 cycles. Each CDR3 protein gets one entry after TCRdb re-called the 5' RACE reads with MiXCR. The sample lists 1.2 million to 1.5 million distinct CDR3 sequences; 59% were seen once. The CDR3 runs 14 residues. V gave up 5 bases and J gave up 5 bases; unmatched junction bases: 10. Germline values: CDR1 DFQATT, CDR2 SNEGSKA (reference sequence). At least 7 million PBMCs were isolated per sample. The sequence was obtained from a man in his late teens or twenties in good health. The V gene is TRBV20-1, the J gene TRBJ1-1; TRBD1 matches at 8 bases. Sequenced input: blood. The CDR3 spells CSALPPGQVTEAFF. Written as DNA, the CDR3 is TGCAGTGCTCTGCCACCGGGACAGGTGACTGAAGCTTTCTTT.